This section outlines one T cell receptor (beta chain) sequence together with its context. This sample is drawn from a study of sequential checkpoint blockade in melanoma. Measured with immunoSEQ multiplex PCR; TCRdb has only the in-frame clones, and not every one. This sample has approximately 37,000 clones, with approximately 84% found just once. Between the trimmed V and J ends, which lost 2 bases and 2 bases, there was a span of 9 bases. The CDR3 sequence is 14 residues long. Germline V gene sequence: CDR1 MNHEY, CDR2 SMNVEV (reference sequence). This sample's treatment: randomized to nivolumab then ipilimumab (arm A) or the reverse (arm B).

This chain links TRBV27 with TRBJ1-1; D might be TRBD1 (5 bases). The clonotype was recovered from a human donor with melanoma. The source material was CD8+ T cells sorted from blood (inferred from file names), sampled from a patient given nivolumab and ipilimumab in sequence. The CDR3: CASSLLGGNTEAFF. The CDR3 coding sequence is TGTGCCAGCAGTTTACTGGGGGGAAACACTGAAGCTTTCTTT.